The 23 T cell receptor beta chains presented below share a single source sample, sequenced in a study of long-term antiretroviral therapy in people with HIV. This was the immunoSEQ v3.0 assay at survey level. Repertoires were generated with immunoSEQ multiplex PCR, while TCRdb's copy carries only in-frame clones and drops some. Among about 19,000 clones, approximately 90% were seen once, and the ten largest hold roughly 3.7%. The sequencing here drew on unsorted PBMCs, taken 2.1 years after starting antiretroviral therapy. These receptors were obtained from a man aged 18 to 30 with HIV.

This clone was counted a few times. The CDR3, as DNA: TGTGCCAGCAGCTTAATGAACACTGAAGCTTTCTTT. The encoded protein is CASSLMNTEAFF. The J gene is TRBJ1-1, the V gene TRBV7-9; D is uncertain. The V end lost 2 bases, the J end lost 0 bases, and 1 base lay between the germline ends. Germline CDR1 SEHNR, CDR2 FQNEAQ (reference sequence). The CDR3 has 12 amino acids.

The J gene is TRBJ2-7, the V gene TRBV23-1; the D is unclear. TRBV23-1 belongs to the ORF category, with a function that is uncertain. Trimming took off 0 bases at V and 4 bases at J, with 16 bases between the two ends. The CDR3 sequence is 16 residues long. Here the CDR3 DNA reads TGCGCCAGCAGTCAATCGGATATCAGACACTTTTACGAGCAGTACTTC. Its translation is CASSQSDIRHFYEQYF.

The gene calls are TRBV7-6 and TRBJ2-7; 7 bases fit TRBD2. The V segment lost 5 bases and the J segment 6 bases; nucleotides outside the gene matches: 16. CDR1 and CDR2 (germline): SGHVS, FNYEAQ. The CDR3 totals 16 residues. The CDR3 DNA reads as TGTGCCAGCAGCGCCTCGGGGGGAGTCGAGACGCGCGAGCAGTACTTC. As protein: CASSASGGVETREQYF.

The rearrangement joins TRBV29-1 to TRBJ2-7; D might be TRBD1 (5 bases). The CDR3 is 13 amino acids. Trimming cost V 7 bases and J 3 bases, with 16 bases left between them. Germline V gene sequence: CDR1 SQVTM, CDR2 ANQGSEA. The CDR3 loop is CSAVIYQGYEQYF. The CDR3 DNA is TGCAGCGCAGTAATTTATCAGGGCTACGAGCAGTACTTC.

The gene calls are TRBV4-3 and TRBJ2-7; D is uncertain. Per germline, CDR1 LGHNA and CDR2 YSLEER. Trimming removed 0 bases from V and 4 bases from J, with 13 bases in between. The CDR3 contains 15 residues. Here the CDR3 reads CASSQDRRSWYEQYF. DNA for the CDR3: TGCGCCAGCAGCCAAGATAGAAGGTCATGGTACGAGCAGTACTTC.

The V and J genes are TRBV19 and TRBJ2-7; D may be TRBD1 (7 bases). This CDR3 comprises 16 residues. Germline loops: CDR1 LNHDA, CDR2 SQIVND (reference sequence). V was cut by 5 bases and J by 6 bases, with 23 bases left in between. Here the CDR3 reads CASSPEGASGYGEQYF. DNA of the CDR3: TGTGCCAGTAGTCCGGAGGGGGCCTCTGGGTATGGCGAGCAGTACTTC.

CDR3 bases: TGTGCCATCAGTGAGTCGGCCCAGTCTAACTATGGCTACACCTTC. This sequence encodes CAISESAQSNYGYTF. The chain recombines TRBV10-3 with TRBJ1-2; D gene uncertain. Trimming shortened V by 0 bases and J by 0 bases, and 8 bases separated the two germline ends. Germline V gene data show CDR1 as ENHRY and CDR2 as SYGVKD. The CDR3 extends over 15 amino acids.

This clone has just one count. The rearrangement joins TRBV7-9 to TRBJ2-2, with 8 bases lining up with TRBD1. This CDR3 comprises 15 residues. Germline CDR1 is SEHNR and CDR2 is FQNEAQ (reference sequence). V trimming: 6 bases; J trimming: 4 bases; junction bases outside the gene matches: 7. In nucleotides, the CDR3 is TGTGCCAGCAGGCTGAGCACAGGGGGCACCGGGGAGCTGTTTTTT. Translation: CASRLSTGGTGELFF.

The chain recombines TRBV15 with TRBJ1-1; D is undetermined. Germline CDR1 and CDR2: LNHNV and YYDKDF (reference sequence). This CDR3 spans 12 amino acids. The V end lost 3 bases, the J end lost 6 bases, and 8 bases lay between the germline ends. The CDR3, as DNA: TGTGCCACCAGCAGGTTCGGGGCTGAAGCTTTCTTT. This gives the protein CATSRFGAEAFF.

The chain couples TRBV5-6 to TRBJ2-7; TRBD2 might be the D (6 bases). The CDR3 is made up of 16 amino acids. V dropped 3 bases and J dropped 0 bases, with 16 bases sitting between them. Germline V gene sequence: CDR1 SGHDT, CDR2 YYEEEE. CDR3 region: CASSSLFGGSSYEQYF. CDR3 sequence (DNA): TGTGCCAGCAGCTCGCTATTTGGGGGGAGCTCCTACGAGCAGTACTTC.

The CDR3 loop is CASSSGGQAFF. The CDR3 DNA follows: TGCGCCAGCAGCTCAGGGGGCCAAGCTTTCTTT. The chain employs TRBV5-1 and TRBJ1-1, with 8 bases identical to TRBD1. Trimming cost V 3 bases and J 9 bases; bases outside gene matches: 1. Germline CDR1 reads SGHRS; CDR2 reads YFSETQ. This CDR3 is 11 amino acids long. The full variable domain, in which reference TRBV5-1 and TRBJ1-1 provide the parts outside the CDR3, is KAGVTQTPRYLIKTRGQQVTLSCSPISGHRSVSWYQQTPGQGLQFLFEYFSETQRNKGNFPGRFSGRQFSNSRSEMNVSTLELGDSALYLCASSSGGQAFFGQGTRLTVV.

V and J are TRBV10-3 and TRBJ2-1, with 13 bases lining up with TRBD2. The V gene end was trimmed by 4 bases and the J gene end by 9 bases; junction bases not matched to a gene: 9. The CDR3 contains 16 residues. CDR1 ENHRY and CDR2 SYGVKD come from the germline V gene. Here the CDR3 reads CAISGATSGGAGEQFF. As DNA, the CDR3 is TGTGCCATCAGTGGGGCAACTAGCGGGGGGGCGGGTGAGCAGTTCTTC.

The V gene is TRBV7-6, the J gene TRBJ1-1, with D unresolved. V lost 0 bases to trimming and J lost 5 bases, with 7 bases between them. Germline V gene lookup returns CDR1 SGHVS and CDR2 FNYEAQ. The CDR3 is 13 residues long. The CDR3 DNA sequence: TGTGCCAGCAGCTTAGCGCATGGGACTGAAGCTTTCTTT. Residues: CASSLAHGTEAFF.

This rearrangement joins TRBV27 to TRBJ1-2; D not resolved. Trimming left V 3 bases short and J 2 bases short, with 16 bases between. The CDR3 runs to 16 residues. Per germline, CDR1 MNHEY and CDR2 SMNVEV (reference sequence). CDR3 sequence reads: CASSFKALGLNYGYTF. DNA of the CDR3: TGTGCCAGCAGTTTTAAGGCTCTCGGGCTCAACTATGGCTACACCTTC.

The genes are TRBV5-6 and TRBJ2-7; 11 bases are a match to TRBD2. The CDR3 runs to 14 residues. From germline, CDR1 is SGHDT and CDR2 YYEEEE. Trimming took 5 bases from V and 9 from J; bases not matched to a gene: 10. CDR3 in amino acids: CASSSGTSGYGQYF. The CDR3 coding sequence is TGTGCCAGCAGTTCGGGGACTAGCGGTTATGGGCAGTACTTC.

The gene calls are TRBV7-9 and TRBJ2-1; D is undetermined. From germline, CDR1 is SEHNR and CDR2 FQNEAQ (reference sequence). CDR3 length: 13 amino acids. V was pared by 0 bases and J by 8 bases, with 8 bases between. The CDR3 DNA reads TGTGCCAGCAGCTTAGCGCCGGGCGATGAGCAGTTCTTC. Translated: CASSLAPGDEQFF.

The rearrangement links TRBV27 to TRBJ2-7; D is unclear. Germline V lookup: CDR1 MNHEY, CDR2 SMNVEV (reference sequence). This CDR3 is 14 amino acids long. V lost 6 bases to trimming and J lost 2 bases, with 14 bases between them. CDR3 protein: CASSSSVGPYEQYF. The CDR3 nucleotides are TGTGCCAGCAGCTCCTCAGTGGGTCCCTACGAGCAGTACTTC.

The J gene is TRBJ1-5, the V gene TRBV28, with D possibly TRBD1 on 5 matching bases. The V end was cut by 2 bases, the J end by 3 bases, with 14 bases between. This CDR3 region has 16 residues. CDR1 MDHEN and CDR2 SYDVKM come from the germline V gene. CDR3 in amino acids: CASSLMGLGSNQPQHF. CDR3 DNA: TGTGCCAGCAGTTTAATGGGGCTGGGGTCCAATCAGCCCCAGCATTTT.

For the CDR3, the DNA is TGTGCCAGCAGCTTGTCTACCGGGGAGCAGTACTTC. Its protein is CASSLSTGEQYF. The chain employs TRBV7-9 and TRBJ2-7; D is ambiguous. This CDR3 contains 12 residues. The germline V gene has CDR1 SEHNR and CDR2 FQNEAQ (reference sequence). V lost 3 bases and J lost 7, with 10 bases in between.

The rearrangement joins TRBV19 to TRBJ1-3; D gene uncertain. The CDR3 has 18 amino acids. Germline-derived CDR1 and CDR2 are LNHDA and SQIVND (reference sequence). The V end was cut by 3 bases, the J end by 4 bases, with 22 bases between. For the CDR3, the DNA is TGTGCCAGTAGTATGGCTGGCAGTATCTCGGTGTTGGGAAACACCATATATTTT. It is translated as CASSMAGSISVLGNTIYF.

This clone was seen only once. V is TRBV11-1 and J is TRBJ2-1; TRBD1 matches at 7 bases. CDR3 length: 15 amino acids. The germline V gene encodes CDR1 SGHAT and CDR2 FQDESV (reference sequence). V dropped 4 bases and J dropped 8; count of bases not matched to a gene: 11. In nucleotides, the CDR3 is TGTGCCAGCAGCTATGGGGACAGCATCTTAGATGAGCAGTTCTTC. Amino acid sequence: CASSYGDSILDEQFF.

The rearrangement uses TRBV9 and TRBJ1-1; tentatively, D is TRBD1 (6 bases). The CDR3 loop spans 15 amino acids. Germline CDR1 and CDR2: SGDLS and YYNGEE. Trimming removed 4 bases at V and 6 bases at J, with 19 bases between. Here the CDR3 reads CASSFAGTLGAEAFF. The CDR3 DNA is TGTGCCAGCAGCTTCGCCGGGACACTAGGTGCTGAAGCTTTCTTT.

This clone was seen just once. The chain employs TRBV4-3 and TRBJ2-7, with D maybe TRBD1 (5 bases). Per the germline V gene, CDR1 is LGHNA and CDR2 is YSLEER. The CDR3 sequence is 15 residues long. The ends were cut back, 3 bases at V and 2 bases at J, with 14 bases in the middle. This CDR3 reads CASSQGPQGAYEQYF. CDR3 coding DNA: TGCGCCAGCAGCCAGGGCCCCCAGGGTGCCTACGAGCAGTACTTC.